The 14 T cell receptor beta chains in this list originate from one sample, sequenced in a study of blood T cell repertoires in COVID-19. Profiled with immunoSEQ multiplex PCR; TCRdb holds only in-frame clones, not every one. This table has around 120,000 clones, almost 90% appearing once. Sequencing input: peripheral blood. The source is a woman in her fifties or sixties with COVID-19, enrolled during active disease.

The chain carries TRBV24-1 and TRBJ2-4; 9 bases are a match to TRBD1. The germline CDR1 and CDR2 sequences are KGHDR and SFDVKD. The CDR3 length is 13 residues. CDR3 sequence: CLRPGQGINIQYF. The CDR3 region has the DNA TGTCTACGACCGGGACAGGGAATTAACATTCAGTACTTC.

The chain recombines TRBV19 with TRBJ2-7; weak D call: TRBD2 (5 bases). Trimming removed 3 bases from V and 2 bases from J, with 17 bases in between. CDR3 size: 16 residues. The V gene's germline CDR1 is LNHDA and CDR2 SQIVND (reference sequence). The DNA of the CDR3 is TGTGCCAGTAGTATTAGGCGGGCCGCCTTCACCTACGAGCAGTACTTC. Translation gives CASSIRRAAFTYEQYF.

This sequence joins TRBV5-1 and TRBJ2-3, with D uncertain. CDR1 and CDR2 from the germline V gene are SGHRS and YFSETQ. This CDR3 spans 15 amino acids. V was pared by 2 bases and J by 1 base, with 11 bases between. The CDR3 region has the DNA TGCGCCAGCAGCTTACGGGTCTCAGGCACAGATACGCAGTATTTT. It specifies CASSLRVSGTDTQYF.

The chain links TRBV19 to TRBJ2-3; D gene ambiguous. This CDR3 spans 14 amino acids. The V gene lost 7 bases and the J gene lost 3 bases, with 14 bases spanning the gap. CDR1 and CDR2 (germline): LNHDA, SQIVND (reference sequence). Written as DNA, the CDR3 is TGTGCCAGTAAATTGTTCCGCGAAACAGATACGCAGTATTTT. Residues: CASKLFRETDTQYF.

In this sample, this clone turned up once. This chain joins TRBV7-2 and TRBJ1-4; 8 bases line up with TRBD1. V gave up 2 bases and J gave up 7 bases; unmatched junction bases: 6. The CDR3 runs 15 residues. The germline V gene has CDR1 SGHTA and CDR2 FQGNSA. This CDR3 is CASSLTTGDSEKLFF. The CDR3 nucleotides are TGTGCCAGCAGCTTAACGACAGGGGACAGTGAAAAACTGTTTTTT.

DNA for the CDR3: TGTGCCAGTACCGCCACGGGCAATCAGCCCCAGCATTTT. This codes for CASTATGNQPQHF. V gene TRBV19 combines with J gene TRBJ1-5, with no clear D. The length of the CDR3 is 13 residues. Germline V lookup: CDR1 LNHDA, CDR2 SQIVND (reference sequence). V was shortened by 7 bases and J by 2 bases, with 9 bases between the two germline ends.

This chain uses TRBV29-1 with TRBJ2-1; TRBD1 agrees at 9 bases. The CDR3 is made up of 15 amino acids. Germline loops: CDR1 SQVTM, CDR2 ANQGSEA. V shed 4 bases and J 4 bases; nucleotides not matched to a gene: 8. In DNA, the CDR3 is TGCAGCGTTGCCGGGACAGGGAGGGATTACAATGAGCAGTTCTTC. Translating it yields CSVAGTGRDYNEQFF.

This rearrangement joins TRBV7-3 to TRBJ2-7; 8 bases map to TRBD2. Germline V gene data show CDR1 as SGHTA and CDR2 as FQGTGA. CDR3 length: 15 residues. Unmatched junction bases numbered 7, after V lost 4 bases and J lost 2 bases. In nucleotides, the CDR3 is TGTGCCAGCAGCTCCCGCGGGGGGCTTGCCTACGAGCAGTACTTC. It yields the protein CASSSRGGLAYEQYF.

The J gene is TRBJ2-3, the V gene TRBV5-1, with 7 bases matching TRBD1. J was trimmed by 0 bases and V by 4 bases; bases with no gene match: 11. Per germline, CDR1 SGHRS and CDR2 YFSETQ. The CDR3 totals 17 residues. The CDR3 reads CASSPGVQGVSTDTQYF. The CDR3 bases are TGCGCCAGCAGCCCTGGGGTCCAGGGGGTAAGCACAGATACGCAGTATTTT.

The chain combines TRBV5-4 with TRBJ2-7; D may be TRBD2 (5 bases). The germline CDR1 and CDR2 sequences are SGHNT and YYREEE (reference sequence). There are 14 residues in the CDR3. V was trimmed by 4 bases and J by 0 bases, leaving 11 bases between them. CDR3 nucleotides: TGTGCCAGCAGCCGACTACCGAGCTCCTACGAGCAGTACTTC. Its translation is CASSRLPSSYEQYF.

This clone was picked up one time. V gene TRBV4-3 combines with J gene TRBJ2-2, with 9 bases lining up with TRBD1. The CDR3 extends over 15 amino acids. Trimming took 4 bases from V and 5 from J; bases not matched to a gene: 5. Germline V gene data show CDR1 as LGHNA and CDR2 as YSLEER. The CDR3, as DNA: TGCGCCAGCAGCCGGGGGACAGGGAGGACCGGGGAGCTGTTTTTT. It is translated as CASSRGTGRTGELFF.

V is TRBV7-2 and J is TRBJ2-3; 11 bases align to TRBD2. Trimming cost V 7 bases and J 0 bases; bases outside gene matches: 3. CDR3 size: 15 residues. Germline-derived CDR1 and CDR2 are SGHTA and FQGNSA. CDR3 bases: TGTGCCAGCACCCTAGCGGGGGGAAGCACAGATACGCAGTATTTT. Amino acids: CASTLAGGSTDTQYF. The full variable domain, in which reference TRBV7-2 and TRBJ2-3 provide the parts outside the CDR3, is GAGVSQSPSNKVTEKGKDVELRCDPISGHTALYWYRQSLGQGLEFLIYFQGNSAPDKSGLPSDRFSAERTGGSVSTLTIQRTQQEDSAVYLCASTLAGGSTDTQYFGPGTRLTVL.

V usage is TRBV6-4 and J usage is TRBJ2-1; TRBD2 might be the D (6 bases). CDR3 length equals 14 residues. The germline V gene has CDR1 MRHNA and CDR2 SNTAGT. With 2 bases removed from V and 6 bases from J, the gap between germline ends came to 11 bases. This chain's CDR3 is CASSDEVGGNEQFF. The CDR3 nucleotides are TGTGCCAGCAGTGACGAGGTGGGGGGCAATGAGCAGTTCTTC.

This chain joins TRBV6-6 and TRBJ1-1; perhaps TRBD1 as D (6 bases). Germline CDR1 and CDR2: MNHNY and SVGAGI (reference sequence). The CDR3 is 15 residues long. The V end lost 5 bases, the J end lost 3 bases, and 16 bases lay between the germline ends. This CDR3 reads CASSKTTGRDTEAFF. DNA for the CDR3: TGTGCCAGCAGTAAGACGACAGGCCGGGACACTGAAGCTTTCTTT.